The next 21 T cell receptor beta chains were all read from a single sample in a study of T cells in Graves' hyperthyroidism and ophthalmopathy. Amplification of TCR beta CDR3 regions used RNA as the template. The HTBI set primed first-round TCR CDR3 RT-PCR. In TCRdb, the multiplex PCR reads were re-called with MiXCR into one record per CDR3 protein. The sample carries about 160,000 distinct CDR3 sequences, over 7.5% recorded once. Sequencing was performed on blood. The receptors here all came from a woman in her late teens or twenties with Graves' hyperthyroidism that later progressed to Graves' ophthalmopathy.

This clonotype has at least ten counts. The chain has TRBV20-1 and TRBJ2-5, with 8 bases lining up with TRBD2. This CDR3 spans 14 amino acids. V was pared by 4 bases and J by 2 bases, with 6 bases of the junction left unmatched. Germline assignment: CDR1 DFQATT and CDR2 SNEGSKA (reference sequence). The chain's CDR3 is CSANPSSGQETQYF. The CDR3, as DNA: TGCAGTGCTAACCCGTCTAGCGGGCAAGAGACCCAGTACTTC.

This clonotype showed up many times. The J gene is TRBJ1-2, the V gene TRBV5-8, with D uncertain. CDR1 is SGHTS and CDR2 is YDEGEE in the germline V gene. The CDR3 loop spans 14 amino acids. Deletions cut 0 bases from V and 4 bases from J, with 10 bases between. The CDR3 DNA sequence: TGTGCCAGCAGCTTGGCGGCGACTGTCTATGGCTACACCTTC. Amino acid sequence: CASSLAATVYGYTF. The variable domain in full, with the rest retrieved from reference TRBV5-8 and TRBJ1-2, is EAGVTQSPTHLIKTRGQQATLRCSPISGHTSVYWYQQALGLGLQFLLWYDEGEERNRGNFPPRFSGRQFPNYSSELNVNALELEDSALYLCASSLAATVYGYTFGSGTRLTVV.

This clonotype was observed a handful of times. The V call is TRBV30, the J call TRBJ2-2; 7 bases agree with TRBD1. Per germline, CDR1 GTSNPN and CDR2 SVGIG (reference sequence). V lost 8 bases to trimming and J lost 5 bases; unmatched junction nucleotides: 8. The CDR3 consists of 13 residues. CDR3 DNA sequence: TGTGCCGGACGGGACAGACAAACCGGGGAGCTGTTTTTT. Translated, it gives CAGRDRQTGELFF.

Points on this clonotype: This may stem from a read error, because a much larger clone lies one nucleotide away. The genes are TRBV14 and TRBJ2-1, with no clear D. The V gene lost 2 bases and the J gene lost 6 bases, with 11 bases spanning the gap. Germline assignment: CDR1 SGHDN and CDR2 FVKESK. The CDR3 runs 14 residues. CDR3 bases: TGTGCCAGCAGCCAATATATGTGGACCAATGAGCAGTTCTTC. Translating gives CASSQYMWTNEQFF.

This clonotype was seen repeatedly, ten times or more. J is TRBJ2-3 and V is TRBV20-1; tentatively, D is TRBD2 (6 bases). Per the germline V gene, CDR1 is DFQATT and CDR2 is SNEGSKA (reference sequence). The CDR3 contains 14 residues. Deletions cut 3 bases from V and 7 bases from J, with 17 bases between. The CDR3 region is CSARPGLLMHTQYF. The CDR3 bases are TGCAGTGCTAGGCCGGGACTTCTCATGCATACGCAGTATTTT.

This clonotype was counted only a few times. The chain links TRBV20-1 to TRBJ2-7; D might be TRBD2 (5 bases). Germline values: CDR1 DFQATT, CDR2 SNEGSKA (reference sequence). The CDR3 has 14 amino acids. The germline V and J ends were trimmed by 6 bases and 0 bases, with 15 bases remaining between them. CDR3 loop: CSARSDSYSYEQYF. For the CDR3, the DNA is TGCAGTGCGCGGTCGGACTCCTACTCCTACGAGCAGTACTTC.

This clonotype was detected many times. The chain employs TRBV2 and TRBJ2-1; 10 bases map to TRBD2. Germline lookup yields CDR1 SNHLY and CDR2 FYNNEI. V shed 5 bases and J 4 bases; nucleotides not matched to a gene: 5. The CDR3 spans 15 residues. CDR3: CASSLLAGRYNEQFF. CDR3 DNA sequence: TGTGCCAGCAGTTTACTAGCGGGAAGGTACAATGAGCAGTTCTTC.

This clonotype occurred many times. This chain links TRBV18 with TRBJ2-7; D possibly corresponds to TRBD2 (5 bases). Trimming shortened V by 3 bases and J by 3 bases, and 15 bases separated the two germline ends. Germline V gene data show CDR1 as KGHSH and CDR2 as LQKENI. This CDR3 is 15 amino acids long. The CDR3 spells CASSPSLGDVYEQYF. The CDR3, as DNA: TGTGCCAGCTCACCCTCTCTCGGGGATGTCTACGAGCAGTACTTC.

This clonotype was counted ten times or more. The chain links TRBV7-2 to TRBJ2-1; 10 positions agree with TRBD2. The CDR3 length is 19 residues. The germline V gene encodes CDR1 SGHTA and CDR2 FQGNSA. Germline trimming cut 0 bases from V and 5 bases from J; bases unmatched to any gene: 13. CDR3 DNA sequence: TGTGCCAGCAGCTTAGCAGTTCGGGCTAGCGGGAGTCGGGACAATGAGCAGTTCTTC. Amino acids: CASSLAVRASGSRDNEQFF.

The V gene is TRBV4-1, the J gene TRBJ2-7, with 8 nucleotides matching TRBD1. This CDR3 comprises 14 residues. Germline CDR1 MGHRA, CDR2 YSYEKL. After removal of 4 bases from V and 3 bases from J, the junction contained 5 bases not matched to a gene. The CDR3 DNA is TGCGCCAGCAGCCTGGGACAGGACTACTACGAGCAGTACTTC. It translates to CASSLGQDYYEQYF.

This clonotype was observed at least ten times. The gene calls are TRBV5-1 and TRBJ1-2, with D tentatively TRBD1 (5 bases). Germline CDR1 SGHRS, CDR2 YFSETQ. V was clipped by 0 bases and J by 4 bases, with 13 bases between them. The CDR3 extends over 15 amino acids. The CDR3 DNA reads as TGCGCCAGCAGCTTGGAGGGCAGGGAAGCCTATGGCTACACCTTC. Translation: CASSLEGREAYGYTF.

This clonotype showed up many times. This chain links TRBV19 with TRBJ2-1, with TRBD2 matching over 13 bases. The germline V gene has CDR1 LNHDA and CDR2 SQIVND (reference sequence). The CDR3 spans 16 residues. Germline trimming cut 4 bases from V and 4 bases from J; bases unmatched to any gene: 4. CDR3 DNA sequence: TGTGCCAGTAGTAGGGCACTAGCGGGGGGGTACAATGAGCAGTTCTTC. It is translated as CASSRALAGGYNEQFF.

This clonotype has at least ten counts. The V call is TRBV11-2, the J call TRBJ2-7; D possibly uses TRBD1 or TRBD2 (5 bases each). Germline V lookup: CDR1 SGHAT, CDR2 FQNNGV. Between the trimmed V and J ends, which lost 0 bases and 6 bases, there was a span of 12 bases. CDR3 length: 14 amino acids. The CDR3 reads CASSLEPRGAEQYF. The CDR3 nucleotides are TGTGCCAGCAGCTTAGAACCCCGGGGCGCCGAGCAGTACTTC.

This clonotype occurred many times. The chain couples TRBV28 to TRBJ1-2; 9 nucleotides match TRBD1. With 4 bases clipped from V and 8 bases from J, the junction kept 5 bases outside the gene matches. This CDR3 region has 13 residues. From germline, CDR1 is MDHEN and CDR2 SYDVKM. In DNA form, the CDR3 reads TGTGCCAGCAGTTACAGGGGGCCTGGAGGCTACACCTTC. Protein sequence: CASSYRGPGGYTF.

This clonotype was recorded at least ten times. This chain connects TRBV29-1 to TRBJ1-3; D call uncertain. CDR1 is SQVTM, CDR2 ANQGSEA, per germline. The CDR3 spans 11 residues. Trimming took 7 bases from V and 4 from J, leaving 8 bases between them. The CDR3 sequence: CSGLRGNTIYF. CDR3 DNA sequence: TGCAGCGGCCTCCGAGGAAACACCATATATTTT. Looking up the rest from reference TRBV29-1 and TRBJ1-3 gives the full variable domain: SAVISQKPSRDICQRGTSLTIQCQVDSQVTMMFWYRQQPGQSLTLIATANQGSEATYESGFVIDKFPISRPNLTFSTLTVSNMSPEDSSIYLCSGLRGNTIYFGEGSWLTVV.

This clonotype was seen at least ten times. The CDR3 spells CASSQGGTGYQETQYF. As DNA, the CDR3 is TGTGCCAGCAGCCAAGGGGGGACAGGGTACCAAGAGACCCAGTACTTC. This chain links TRBV14 with TRBJ2-5; 9 bases line up with TRBD1. CDR3 length equals 16 residues. Germline CDR1 is SGHDN and CDR2 is FVKESK. Trimming cost V 1 base and J 0 bases; bases outside gene matches: 3.

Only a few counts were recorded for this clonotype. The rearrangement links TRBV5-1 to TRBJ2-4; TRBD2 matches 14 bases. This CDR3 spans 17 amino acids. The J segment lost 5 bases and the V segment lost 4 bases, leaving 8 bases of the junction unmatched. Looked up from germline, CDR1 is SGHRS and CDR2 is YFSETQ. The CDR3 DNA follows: TGCGCCAGCAGCCTAACAACGGGACTAGCGGGAGAAAACATTCAGTACTTC. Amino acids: CASSLTTGLAGENIQYF. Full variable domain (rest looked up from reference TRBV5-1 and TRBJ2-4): KAGVTQTPRYLIKTRGQQVTLSCSPISGHRSVSWYQQTPGQGLQFLFEYFSETQRNKGNFPGRFSGRQFSNSRSEMNVSTLELGDSALYLCASSLTTGLAGENIQYFGAGTRLSVL.

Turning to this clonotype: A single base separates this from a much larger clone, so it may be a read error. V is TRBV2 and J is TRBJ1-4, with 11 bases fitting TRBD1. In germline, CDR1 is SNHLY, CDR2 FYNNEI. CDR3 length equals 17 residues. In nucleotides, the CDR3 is TGTGCCAGCAGTGCGGACAGGGGGCTCTTGACTAGTGAAAAACTGTTTTTT. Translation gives CASSADRGLLTSEKLFF.

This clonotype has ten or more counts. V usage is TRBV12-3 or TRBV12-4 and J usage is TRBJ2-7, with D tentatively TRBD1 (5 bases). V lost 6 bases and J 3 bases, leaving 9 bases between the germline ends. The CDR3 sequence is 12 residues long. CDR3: CASSGQNYEQYF. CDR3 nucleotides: TGTGCCAGCAGCGGACAAAACTACGAGCAGTACTTC.

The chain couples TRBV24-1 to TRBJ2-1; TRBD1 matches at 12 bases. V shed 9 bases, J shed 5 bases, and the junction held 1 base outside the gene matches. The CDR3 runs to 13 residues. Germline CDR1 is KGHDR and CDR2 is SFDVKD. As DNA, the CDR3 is TGTGCCACCGGGACAGGGGGCCACAATGAGCAGTTCTTC. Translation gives CATGTGGHNEQFF.

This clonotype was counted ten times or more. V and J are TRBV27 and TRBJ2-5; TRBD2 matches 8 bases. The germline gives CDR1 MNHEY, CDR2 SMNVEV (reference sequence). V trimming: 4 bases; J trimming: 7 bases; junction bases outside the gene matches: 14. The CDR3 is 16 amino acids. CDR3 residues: CASSSGITGGLGTQYF. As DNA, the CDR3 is TGTGCCAGCAGTTCGGGAATAACGGGGGGGCTAGGGACCCAGTACTTC.